This passage covers 30 T cell receptor beta chains from one sample sequenced in a study of shared clonotypes between healthy human individuals. Method: immunoSEQ multiplex PCR; TCRdb's copy keeps in-frame clones and lacks some. This table has some 2,500,000 clones, roughly 90% appearing once. Material: naive CD4+ T cells from PBMCs. The subset was: CD45RA+ positively selected. The receptors were sampled from a man aged 18 to 30 in good health. Some clones in this sample may be carry-over from other donors' samples.

Only one count was recorded for this clone. Other DNA sequences in the same sample also yield this CDR3. The chain links TRBV28 to TRBJ2-7; TRBD2 aligns across 8 bases. The germline gives CDR1 MDHEN, CDR2 SYDVKM. With 2 bases clipped from V and 5 bases from J, the junction kept 14 bases outside the gene matches. The length of the CDR3 is 17 residues. CDR3 sequence reads: CASSLPYRAGATNEQYF. CDR3 DNA sequence: TGTGCCAGCAGTTTACCATACAGAGCGGGAGCGACTAACGAGCAGTACTTC.

The gene calls are TRBV28 and TRBJ1-5; TRBD1 aligns across 8 bases. The CDR3 totals 17 residues. The germline V gene encodes CDR1 MDHEN and CDR2 SYDVKM. Trimming took 4 bases from V and 0 from J; bases not matched to a gene: 8. CDR3 region: CASSSGQGGYSNQPQHF. The CDR3 DNA sequence: TGTGCCAGCAGTTCTGGACAGGGTGGCTATAGCAATCAGCCCCAGCATTTT.

V is TRBV7-9 and J is TRBJ2-1; 9 bases line up with TRBD2. The CDR3 is 17 residues long. The V segment lost 3 bases and the J segment 0 bases; nucleotides outside the gene matches: 6. Germline V gene lookup returns CDR1 SEHNR and CDR2 FQNEAQ (reference sequence). The CDR3: CASSLTETSGSYNEQFF. The CDR3 DNA reads as TGTGCCAGCAGCTTGACCGAGACTAGCGGCTCCTACAATGAGCAGTTCTTC.

This clone was seen only once. V usage is TRBV7-2 and J usage is TRBJ2-7; D ambiguous. The CDR3 sequence is 15 residues long. Germline loops: CDR1 SGHTA, CDR2 FQGNSA. Trimming cost V 3 bases and J 5 bases, with 17 bases left between them. The DNA of the CDR3 is TGTGCCAGCAGCTTGATTTCTAGTCTTTCTCACGAGCAGTACTTC. It yields the protein CASSLISSLSHEQYF.

The chain joins TRBV5-8 to TRBJ2-7; D not certain. CDR1 and CDR2 from the germline V gene are SGHTS and YDEGEE. V was clipped by 0 bases and J by 4 bases, with 11 bases between them. The CDR3 is made up of 14 amino acids. This chain's CDR3 is CASSLAVGLYEQYF. The CDR3 nucleotides are TGTGCCAGCAGCTTGGCCGTCGGCCTATACGAGCAGTACTTC.

The rearrangement uses TRBV4-1 and TRBJ1-5; 7 bases match TRBD1. J gave up 3 bases and V 6 bases, and 14 bases lay outside the gene matches. CDR1 MGHRA and CDR2 YSYEKL come from the germline V gene. This CDR3 has 17 residues. The CDR3 nucleotides are TGCGCCAGCAGTCTAAGCCCCCGGGACAGACTCAATCAGCCCCAGCATTTT. Translating it yields CASSLSPRDRLNQPQHF.

J is TRBJ1-3 and V is TRBV28, with D tentatively TRBD1 (5 bases). This CDR3 spans 15 amino acids. Germline V gene lookup returns CDR1 MDHEN and CDR2 SYDVKM. The germline V and J ends were trimmed by 6 bases and 0 bases, with 12 bases remaining between them. The CDR3 region has the DNA TGTGCCAGCAGGGAGGGGATCACCTCTGGAAACACCATATATTTT. It specifies CASREGITSGNTIYF.

CDR3: CATSWTSGSAYEQYF. The DNA of the CDR3 is TGTGCCACCAGCTGGACTAGCGGGAGCGCCTACGAGCAGTACTTC. The chain uses TRBV15 and TRBJ2-7; 13 positions agree with TRBD2. Germline loops: CDR1 LNHNV, CDR2 YYDKDF (reference sequence). The CDR3 runs to 15 residues. J lost 2 bases, V lost 5 bases, and 3 bases had no gene match.

The V and J genes are TRBV5-1 and TRBJ1-1; maybe TRBD1 (5 bases). The germline CDR1 and CDR2 sequences are SGHRS and YFSETQ. Deletions cut 3 bases from V and 1 base from J, with 13 bases between. The CDR3 length is 15 residues. CDR3 amino acids: CASSYGGSKNTEAFF. CDR3 DNA sequence: TGCGCCAGCAGCTATGGGGGGTCGAAGAACACTGAAGCTTTCTTT. Supplemented by reference TRBV5-1 and TRBJ1-1, the full variable domain reads KAGVTQTPRYLIKTRGQQVTLSCSPISGHRSVSWYQQTPGQGLQFLFEYFSETQRNKGNFPGRFSGRQFSNSRSEMNVSTLELGDSALYLCASSYGGSKNTEAFFGQGTRLTVV.

On this clone: The same CDR3 is also encoded by other DNA sequences in this sample. The rearrangement joins TRBV2 to TRBJ2-3; D is uncertain. The germline V gene has CDR1 SNHLY and CDR2 FYNNEI. The CDR3 contains 12 residues. Trimming took off 6 bases at V and 1 base at J, with 5 bases between the two ends. The CDR3 DNA reads as TGTGCCAGCAGGGACCGCACAGATACGCAGTATTTT. Its protein is CASRDRTDTQYF.

Only one count was recorded for this clone. This chain joins TRBV4-1 and TRBJ2-1; 10 bases fit TRBD2. Germline CDR1 is MGHRA and CDR2 is YSYEKL. Trimming removed 3 bases from V and 0 bases from J; junction bases left unmatched: 5. The CDR3 contains 17 residues. The CDR3, as DNA: TGCGCCAGCAGCCAGCAGCCTAGCGGGGGCTCCTACAATGAGCAGTTCTTC. This sequence encodes CASSQQPSGGSYNEQFF.

This clone has a single count. The rearrangement uses TRBV18 and TRBJ1-5; D may be TRBD1 (6 bases). The germline V gene has CDR1 KGHSH and CDR2 LQKENI. This CDR3 spans 13 amino acids. Trimming shortened V by 6 bases and J by 4 bases, and 10 bases separated the two germline ends. The CDR3: CASSQGLNQPQHF. DNA of the CDR3: TGTGCCAGCTCCCAGGGGTTAAATCAGCCCCAGCATTTT.

The chain couples TRBV9 to TRBJ1-1; D is undetermined. The V gene lost 3 bases and the J gene lost 1 base, with 10 bases spanning the gap. This CDR3 comprises 14 residues. CDR1 SGDLS and CDR2 YYNGEE come from the germline V gene. Here the CDR3 reads CASSAAPRNTEAFF. The CDR3 coding sequence is TGTGCCAGCAGCGCGGCCCCACGGAACACTGAAGCTTTCTTT.

This clone has just one count. The chain is built from TRBV7-2 and TRBJ2-6, with D uncertain. The CDR3 has 15 amino acids. The V and J ends lost 5 bases and 0 bases respectively, with 8 bases between them. The germline gives CDR1 SGHTA, CDR2 FQGNSA. CDR3: CASSDSFSGANVLTF. In DNA, the CDR3 is TGTGCCAGCAGCGATAGCTTCTCTGGGGCCAACGTCCTGACTTTC.

This chain joins TRBV11-1 and TRBJ1-1; a weak D match, TRBD1 (6 bases). The length of the CDR3 is 15 residues. The V end was cut by 4 bases, the J end by 0 bases, with 12 bases between. Germline CDR1 reads SGHAT; CDR2 reads FQDESV (reference sequence). CDR3 nucleotide sequence: TGTGCCAGCAGCTCGTGGACAGTAATGAACACTGAAGCTTTCTTT. As protein: CASSSWTVMNTEAFF.

Comments on this clone: Mismatch with germline at one junction end may stem from a read error. The V call is TRBV7-2, the J call TRBJ2-5; D possibly matches TRBD1 or TRBD2 (5 bases each). The CDR3 is 18 residues long. The germline V gene has CDR1 SGHTA and CDR2 FQGNSA. The chain's CDR3 is CVSSLGTGASPQGETQYF. The CDR3 DNA follows: TGTGTCAGCAGCTTAGGTACCGGGGCATCCCCTCAAGGAGAGACCCAGTACTTC.

In nucleotides, the CDR3 is TGTGCCAGCTCTGGGGAACTAGCGGGAGGCTACAATGAGCAGTTCTTC. It encodes CASSGELAGGYNEQFF. This chain connects TRBV28 to TRBJ2-1; TRBD2 aligns across 12 bases. The CDR3 is made up of 16 amino acids. Germline CDR1 is MDHEN and CDR2 is SYDVKM. With 8 bases clipped from V and 3 bases from J, the junction kept 8 bases outside the gene matches.

The CDR3 DNA follows: TGTGCCAGCAGTTTACAGGGCGCGCCTAACGAGCAGTACTTC. The encoded protein is CASSLQGAPNEQYF. V gene TRBV27 combines with J gene TRBJ2-7, with a tentative D call TRBD1 (5 bases). V lost 2 bases, J lost 5 bases, and 13 bases lay in between. Per the germline V gene, CDR1 is MNHEY and CDR2 is SMNVEV (reference sequence). The CDR3 has 14 amino acids.

This chain uses TRBV7-2 with TRBJ1-2, with D uncertain. Trimming took off 2 bases at V and 7 bases at J, with 5 bases between the two ends. Per the germline V gene, CDR1 is SGHTA and CDR2 is FQGNSA. The CDR3 loop spans 11 amino acids. The DNA for the CDR3 is TGTGCCAGCAGCTTACGGGTTGGCTACACCTTC. This gives the protein CASSLRVGYTF.

This clone was detected a few times. This CDR3 is also generated by other DNA sequences in the sample. The J gene is TRBJ2-7, the V gene TRBV18; 7 bases line up with TRBD1. J lost 3 bases, V lost 3 bases, and 2 bases had no gene match. This CDR3 has 13 residues. Germline V gives CDR1 KGHSH, CDR2 LQKENI. CDR3 protein: CASSPRDSYEQYF. Written as DNA, the CDR3 is TGTGCCAGCTCACCCCGGGACAGCTACGAGCAGTACTTC.

As DNA, the CDR3 is TGTGCCAGCAGTTCTCACCCGGGACTAGCGGCCGGGGAGCTGTTTTTT. Amino acids: CASSSHPGLAAGELFF. The rearrangement joins TRBV6-6 to TRBJ2-2; 11 bases match TRBD2. The V segment lost 4 bases and the J segment 6 bases; nucleotides outside the gene matches: 7. Germline loops: CDR1 MNHNY, CDR2 SVGAGI (reference sequence). The CDR3 has 16 amino acids.

The chain has TRBV7-6 and TRBJ2-5; TRBD1 or TRBD2 may be the D gene (5 bases each). With 5 bases removed from V and 1 base from J, the gap between germline ends came to 8 bases. The germline CDR1 and CDR2 sequences are SGHVS and FNYEAQ. This CDR3 has 13 residues. CDR3 amino acids: CASSGTTQETQYF. CDR3 DNA: TGTGCCAGCAGCGGGACCACCCAAGAGACCCAGTACTTC.

This rearrangement joins TRBV5-1 to TRBJ2-7; D remains unclear. The CDR3 length is 14 residues. Trimming took off 1 base at V and 4 bases at J, with 12 bases between the two ends. Germline lookup yields CDR1 SGHRS and CDR2 YFSETQ. CDR3 protein: CASSLSPPSYEQYF. CDR3 nucleotide sequence: TGCGCCAGCAGCTTGTCACCCCCCTCTTACGAGCAGTACTTC.

V gene TRBV5-6 combines with J gene TRBJ1-3; maybe TRBD1 (5 bases). CDR1 is SGHDT and CDR2 is YYEEEE in the germline V gene. V shed 2 bases and J shed 3 bases, with 9 bases lying between them. This CDR3 spans 14 amino acids. The chain's CDR3 is CASSFQGFGNTIYF. CDR3 DNA: TGTGCCAGCAGCTTTCAGGGTTTTGGAAACACCATATATTTT.

This clone was counted a single time. This sample includes further DNA sequences coding for the same CDR3. The rearrangement uses TRBV28 and TRBJ2-3, with no clear D. This CDR3 is 12 amino acids long. Trimming took off 6 bases at V and 5 bases at J, with 9 bases between the two ends. Per the germline V gene, CDR1 is MDHEN and CDR2 is SYDVKM. The CDR3 region is CASSLNRDTQYF. The CDR3 DNA sequence: TGTGCCAGCAGCCTTAACAGAGATACGCAGTATTTT.

The V gene is TRBV5-8, the J gene TRBJ1-2; D uncertain. The V end was cut by 0 bases, the J end by 2 bases, with 5 bases between. Germline lookup yields CDR1 SGHTS and CDR2 YDEGEE. This CDR3 spans 13 amino acids. The DNA for the CDR3 is TGTGCCAGCAGCTTGGTGTCCAACTATGGCTACACCTTC. Translating gives CASSLVSNYGYTF. Filled out from reference TRBV5-8 and TRBJ1-2, the complete variable domain reads EAGVTQSPTHLIKTRGQQATLRCSPISGHTSVYWYQQALGLGLQFLLWYDEGEERNRGNFPPRFSGRQFPNYSSELNVNALELEDSALYLCASSLVSNYGYTFGSGTRLTVV.

The chain employs TRBV27 and TRBJ1-5; D call uncertain. V was pared by 7 bases and J by 2 bases, with 21 bases between. The CDR3 totals 17 residues. CDR1 and CDR2 (germline): MNHEY, SMNVEV (reference sequence). The CDR3 DNA reads as TGTGCCAGCAAGGGTGGTAGGAGCGTAACGGGCAATCAGCCCCAGCATTTT. Its translation: CASKGGRSVTGNQPQHF.

This rearrangement joins TRBV28 to TRBJ2-7; weak D call: TRBD1 (6 bases). Germline CDR1 MDHEN, CDR2 SYDVKM. Deletions cut 5 bases from V and 2 bases from J, with 16 bases between. The CDR3 runs 15 residues. CDR3 in DNA: TGTGCCAGCAGTCCATCGACAGGTTTAACCTACGAGCAGTACTTC. Protein product: CASSPSTGLTYEQYF.

V usage is TRBV5-6 and J usage is TRBJ2-7; D is unresolved. CDR1 is SGHDT, CDR2 YYEEEE, per germline. The length of the CDR3 is 13 residues. Trimming removed 0 bases from V and 6 bases from J, with 10 bases in between. The CDR3 sequence is CASSLAGLAEQYF. The DNA for the CDR3 is TGTGCCAGCAGCTTGGCGGGTCTGGCCGAGCAGTACTTC. Filled out from reference TRBV5-6 and TRBJ2-7, the complete variable domain reads DAGVTQSPTHLIKTRGQQVTLRCSPKSGHDTVSWYQQALGQGPQFIFQYYEEEERQRGNFPDRFSGHQFPNYSSELNVNALLLGDSALYLCASSLAGLAEQYFGPGTRLTVT.

The chain employs TRBV7-8 and TRBJ2-1, with 9 bases matching TRBD2. Trimming removed 0 bases from V and 5 bases from J; junction bases left unmatched: 11. Looked up from germline, CDR1 is SGHVS and CDR2 is FQNEAQ. There are 18 residues in the CDR3. Here the CDR3 DNA reads TGTGCCAGCAGCTTAGCGCCTGGCGGGAGGGAGATCCACAATGAGCAGTTCTTC. Protein: CASSLAPGGREIHNEQFF.